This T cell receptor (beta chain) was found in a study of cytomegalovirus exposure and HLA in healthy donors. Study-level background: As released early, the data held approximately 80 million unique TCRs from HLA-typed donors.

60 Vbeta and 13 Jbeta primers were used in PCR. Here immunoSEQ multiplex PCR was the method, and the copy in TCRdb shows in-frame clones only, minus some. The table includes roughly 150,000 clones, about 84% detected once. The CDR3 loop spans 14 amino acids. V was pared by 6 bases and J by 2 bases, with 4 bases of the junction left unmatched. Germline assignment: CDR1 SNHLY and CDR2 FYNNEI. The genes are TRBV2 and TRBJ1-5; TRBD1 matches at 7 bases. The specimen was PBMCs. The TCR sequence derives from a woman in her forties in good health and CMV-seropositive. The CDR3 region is CASSLGTGNQPQHF. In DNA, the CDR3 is TGTGCCAGCAGCCTCGGGACAGGCAATCAGCCCCAGCATTTT. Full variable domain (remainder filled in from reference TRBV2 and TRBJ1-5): EPEVTQTPSHQVTQMGQEVILRCVPISNHLYFYWYRQILGQKVEFLVSFYNNEISEKSEIFDDQFSVERPDGSNFTLKIRSTKLEDSAMYFCASSLGTGNQPQHFGDGTRLSIL.